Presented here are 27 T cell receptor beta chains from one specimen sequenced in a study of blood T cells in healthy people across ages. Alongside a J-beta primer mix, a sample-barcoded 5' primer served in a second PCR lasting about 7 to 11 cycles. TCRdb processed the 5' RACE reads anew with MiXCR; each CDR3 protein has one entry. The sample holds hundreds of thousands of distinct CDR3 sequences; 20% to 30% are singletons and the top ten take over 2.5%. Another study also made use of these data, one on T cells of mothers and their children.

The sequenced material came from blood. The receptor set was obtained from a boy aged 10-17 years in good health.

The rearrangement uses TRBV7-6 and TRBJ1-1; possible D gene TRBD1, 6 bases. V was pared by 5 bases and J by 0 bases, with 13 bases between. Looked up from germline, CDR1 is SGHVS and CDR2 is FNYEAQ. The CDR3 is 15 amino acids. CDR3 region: CASSPGGPMNTEAFF. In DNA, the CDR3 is TGTGCCAGCAGCCCGGGGGGGCCCATGAACACTGAAGCTTTCTTT.

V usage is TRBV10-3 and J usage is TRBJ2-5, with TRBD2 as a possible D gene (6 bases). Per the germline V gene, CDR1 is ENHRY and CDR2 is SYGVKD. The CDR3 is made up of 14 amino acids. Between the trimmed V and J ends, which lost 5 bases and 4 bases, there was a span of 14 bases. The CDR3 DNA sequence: TGTGCCATCAGTCCGGGCCCCGGGAGAGAGACCCAGTACTTC. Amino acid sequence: CAISPGPGRETQYF.

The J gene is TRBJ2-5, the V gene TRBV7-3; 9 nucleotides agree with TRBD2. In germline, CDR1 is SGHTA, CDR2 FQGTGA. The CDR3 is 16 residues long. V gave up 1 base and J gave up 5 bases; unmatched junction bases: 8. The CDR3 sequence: CASSLSGGGVFETQYF. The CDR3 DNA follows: TGTGCCAGCAGCTTAAGTGGCGGGGGGGTTTTTGAGACCCAGTACTTC.

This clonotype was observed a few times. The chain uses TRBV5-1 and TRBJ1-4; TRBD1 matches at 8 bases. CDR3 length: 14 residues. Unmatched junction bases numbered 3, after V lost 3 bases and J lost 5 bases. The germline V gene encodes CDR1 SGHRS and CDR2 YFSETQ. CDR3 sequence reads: CASSYQGANEKLFF. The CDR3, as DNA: TGCGCCAGCAGCTACCAGGGGGCGAATGAAAAACTGTTTTTT.

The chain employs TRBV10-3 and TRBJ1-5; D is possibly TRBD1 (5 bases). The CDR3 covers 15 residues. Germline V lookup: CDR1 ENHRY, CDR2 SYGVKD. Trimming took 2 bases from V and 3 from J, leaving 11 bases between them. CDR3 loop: CAISELQASNQPQHF. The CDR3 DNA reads TGTGCCATCAGTGAGCTACAGGCCTCCAATCAGCCCCAGCATTTT.

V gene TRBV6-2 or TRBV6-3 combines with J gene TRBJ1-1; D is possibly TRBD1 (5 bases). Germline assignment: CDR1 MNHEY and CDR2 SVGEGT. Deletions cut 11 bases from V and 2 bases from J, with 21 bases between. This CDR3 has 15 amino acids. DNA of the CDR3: TGTGCCTCCGGGTTCTCGGGGAGGGGAAACACTGAAGCTTTCTTT. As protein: CASGFSGRGNTEAFF.

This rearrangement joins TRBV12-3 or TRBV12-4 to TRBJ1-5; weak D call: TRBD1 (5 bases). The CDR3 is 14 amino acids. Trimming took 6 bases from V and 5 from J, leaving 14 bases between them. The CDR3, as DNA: TGTGCCAGCAGCCCCCAGGGCCCCGATCAGCCCCAGCATTTT. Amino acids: CASSPQGPDQPQHF.

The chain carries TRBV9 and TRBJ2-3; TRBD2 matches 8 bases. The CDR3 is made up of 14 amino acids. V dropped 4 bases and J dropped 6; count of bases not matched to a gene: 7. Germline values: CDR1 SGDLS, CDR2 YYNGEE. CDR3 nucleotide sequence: TGTGCCAGCAGCTTTAGCGGGGTGGCGGATACGCAGTATTTT. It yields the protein CASSFSGVADTQYF.

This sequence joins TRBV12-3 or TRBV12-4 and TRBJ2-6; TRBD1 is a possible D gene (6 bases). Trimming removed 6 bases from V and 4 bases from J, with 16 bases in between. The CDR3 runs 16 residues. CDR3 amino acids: CASSPAAGDGANVLTF. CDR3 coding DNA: TGTGCCAGCAGCCCAGCGGCAGGGGACGGGGCCAACGTCCTGACTTTC.

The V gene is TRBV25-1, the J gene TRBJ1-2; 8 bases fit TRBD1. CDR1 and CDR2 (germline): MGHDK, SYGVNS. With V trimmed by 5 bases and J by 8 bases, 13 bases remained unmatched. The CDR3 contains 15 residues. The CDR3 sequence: CASSPSIDRGWGYTF. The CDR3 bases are TGTGCCAGCAGTCCTTCTATCGACAGGGGTTGGGGCTACACCTTC.

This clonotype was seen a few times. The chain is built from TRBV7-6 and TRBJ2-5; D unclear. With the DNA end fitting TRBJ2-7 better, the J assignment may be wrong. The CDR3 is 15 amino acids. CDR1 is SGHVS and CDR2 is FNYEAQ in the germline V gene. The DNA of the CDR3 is TGTGCCAGCACCCAGACGATAAAAGGCTCCTACGAGCAGTACTTC. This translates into CASTQTIKGSYEQYF.

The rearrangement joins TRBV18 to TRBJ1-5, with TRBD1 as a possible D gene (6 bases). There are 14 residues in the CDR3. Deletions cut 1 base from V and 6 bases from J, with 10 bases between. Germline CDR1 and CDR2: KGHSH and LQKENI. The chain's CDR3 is CASSPQGTSQPQHF. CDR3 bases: TGTGCCAGCTCACCACAGGGGACAAGTCAGCCCCAGCATTTT.

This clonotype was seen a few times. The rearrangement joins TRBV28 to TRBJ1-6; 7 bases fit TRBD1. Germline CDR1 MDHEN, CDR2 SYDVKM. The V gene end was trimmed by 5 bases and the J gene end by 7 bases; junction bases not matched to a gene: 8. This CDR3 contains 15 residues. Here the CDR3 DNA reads TGTGCCAGCAGTGATTCGACAGGGAGAAATTCACCCCTCCACTTT. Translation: CASSDSTGRNSPLHF.

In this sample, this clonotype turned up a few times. The CDR3 sequence is CASSPRTSGGSNEQFF. DNA of the CDR3: TGTGCCAGCAGCCCCCGGACTAGCGGGGGGTCAAATGAGCAGTTCTTC. The rearrangement uses TRBV3-1 and TRBJ2-1; TRBD2 agrees at 14 bases. CDR3 length: 16 amino acids. The V gene's germline CDR1 is LGHDT and CDR2 YNNKEL (reference sequence). Germline trimming cut 4 bases from V and 7 bases from J; bases unmatched to any gene: 6.

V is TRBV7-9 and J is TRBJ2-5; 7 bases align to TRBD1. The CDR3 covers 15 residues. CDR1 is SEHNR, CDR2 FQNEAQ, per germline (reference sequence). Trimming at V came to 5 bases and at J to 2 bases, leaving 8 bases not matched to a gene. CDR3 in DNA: TGTGCCAGCAGCGTAACCGAGGGGGCTCAAGAGACCCAGTACTTC. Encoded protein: CASSVTEGAQETQYF.

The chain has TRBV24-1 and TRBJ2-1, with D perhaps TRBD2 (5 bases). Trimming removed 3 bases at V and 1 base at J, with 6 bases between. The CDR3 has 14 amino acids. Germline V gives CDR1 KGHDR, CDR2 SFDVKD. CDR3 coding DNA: TGTGCCACCAGTGATAGCGGATCCTACAATGAGCAGTTCTTC. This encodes CATSDSGSYNEQFF.

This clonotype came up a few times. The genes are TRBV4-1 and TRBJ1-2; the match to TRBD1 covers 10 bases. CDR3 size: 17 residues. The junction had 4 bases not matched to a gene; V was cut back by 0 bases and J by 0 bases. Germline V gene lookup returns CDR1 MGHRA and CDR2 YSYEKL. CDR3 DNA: TGCGCCAGCAGCCAAGAAATAGGGACAGGGGCTAACTATGGCTACACCTTC. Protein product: CASSQEIGTGANYGYTF.

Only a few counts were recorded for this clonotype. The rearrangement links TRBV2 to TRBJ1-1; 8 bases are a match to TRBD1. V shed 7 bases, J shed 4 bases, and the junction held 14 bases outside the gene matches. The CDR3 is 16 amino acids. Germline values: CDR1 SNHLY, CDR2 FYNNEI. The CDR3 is CASIHGQGKTRTEAFF. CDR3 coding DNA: TGTGCCAGCATTCACGGACAGGGAAAGACGCGCACTGAAGCTTTCTTT.

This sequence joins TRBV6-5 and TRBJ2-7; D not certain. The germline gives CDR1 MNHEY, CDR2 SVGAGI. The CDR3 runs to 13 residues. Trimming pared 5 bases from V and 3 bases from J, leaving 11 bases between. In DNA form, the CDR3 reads TGTGCCAGCAGTCCCTCGTTGATCTACGAGCAGTACTTC. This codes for CASSPSLIYEQYF.

CDR3 in amino acids: CSERRQGMVETQYF. CDR3 DNA sequence: TGCAGTGAAAGGAGACAGGGGATGGTGGAGACCCAGTACTTC. The chain combines TRBV20-1 with TRBJ2-5, with 8 bases that match TRBD1. Per germline, CDR1 DFQATT and CDR2 SNEGSKA (reference sequence). The ends lost 7 bases at V and 5 bases at J; junction bases unmatched: 12. The length of the CDR3 is 14 residues.

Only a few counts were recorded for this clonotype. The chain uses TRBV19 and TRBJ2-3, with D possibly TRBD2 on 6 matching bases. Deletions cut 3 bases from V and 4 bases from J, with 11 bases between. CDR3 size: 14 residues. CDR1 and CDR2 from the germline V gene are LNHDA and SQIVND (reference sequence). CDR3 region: CASSISGEADTQYF. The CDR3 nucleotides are TGTGCCAGTAGTATCAGTGGGGAGGCAGATACGCAGTATTTT.

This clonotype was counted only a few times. CDR3 nucleotides: TGCGCCAGCAGCTTGGGACTAATTGACTATGGCTACACCTTC. It encodes CASSLGLIDYGYTF. V and J are TRBV5-1 and TRBJ1-2, with D unclear. V dropped 0 bases and J dropped 3 bases, with 9 bases sitting between them. This CDR3 region has 14 residues. Germline CDR1 reads SGHRS; CDR2 reads YFSETQ.

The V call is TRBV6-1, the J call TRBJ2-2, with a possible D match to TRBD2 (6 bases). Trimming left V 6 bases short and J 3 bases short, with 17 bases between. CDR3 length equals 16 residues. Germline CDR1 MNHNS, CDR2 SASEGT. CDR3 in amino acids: CASRGNPGTHTGELFF. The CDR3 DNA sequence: TGTGCCAGCAGAGGGAACCCAGGGACTCACACCGGGGAGCTGTTTTTT.

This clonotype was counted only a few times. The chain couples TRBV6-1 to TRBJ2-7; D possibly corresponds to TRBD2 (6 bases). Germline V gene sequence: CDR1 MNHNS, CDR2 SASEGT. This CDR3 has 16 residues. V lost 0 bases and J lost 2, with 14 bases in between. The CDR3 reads CASSEALRGTAYEQYF. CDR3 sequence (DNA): TGTGCCAGCAGTGAAGCGCTTCGGGGGACGGCCTACGAGCAGTACTTC.

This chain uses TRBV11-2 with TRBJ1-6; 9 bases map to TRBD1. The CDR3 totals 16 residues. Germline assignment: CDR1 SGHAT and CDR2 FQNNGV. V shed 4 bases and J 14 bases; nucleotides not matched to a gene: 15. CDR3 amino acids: CASSSPKGQGIAALHF. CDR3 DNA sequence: TGTGCCAGCAGCTCACCAAAGGGACAGGGAATCGCTGCCCTCCACTTT.

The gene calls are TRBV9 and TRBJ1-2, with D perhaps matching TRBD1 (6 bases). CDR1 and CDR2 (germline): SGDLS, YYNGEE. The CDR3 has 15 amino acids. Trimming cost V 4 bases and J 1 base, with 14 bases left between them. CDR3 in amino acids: CASSFRDTHNYGYTF. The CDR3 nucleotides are TGTGCCAGCAGCTTCCGGGACACCCATAACTATGGCTACACCTTC.

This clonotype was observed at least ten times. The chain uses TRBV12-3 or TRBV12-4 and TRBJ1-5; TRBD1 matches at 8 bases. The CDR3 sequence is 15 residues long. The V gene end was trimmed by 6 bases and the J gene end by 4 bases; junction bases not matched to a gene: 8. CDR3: CASSPDRGGNQPQHF. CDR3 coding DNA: TGTGCCAGCAGCCCTGACAGGGGAGGGAATCAGCCCCAGCATTTT.